What follows describes a single TCR beta chain. As yet, its antigen is unknown. These data are taken from a study of beta chain features in type 1 diabetes. Overall study findings and caveats: TCRB CDR3 length was moderately but significantly reduced in all four CD4+ subsets of Type 1 diabetes patients. Healthy donors had naive, central memory and Treg TCRB repertoires that appeared less similar than those seen among patients.

One heparinised blood draw averaging around 100 mL was given by each donor. Naive, central memory, regulatory and stem cell-like memory cells within the CD4+ compartment were sorted using CD45RO/CCR7/CD25/CD127/CD95/CD27. The CDR3 is 15 residues long. V lost 5 bases and J lost 2; bases outside the gene matches: 4. Looked up from germline, CDR1 is MNHNS and CDR2 is SASEGT. Expressed TCRB transcripts were sequenced, since all the RNA that had been isolated was reverse transcribed. Using immunoSEQ multiplex PCR, the repertoire was profiled, and TCRdb retains in-frame clones only, with some absent. Of over 200,000 clones in the sample, about a tenth are singletons; the top ten hold approximately 0.015%.

The TCR sequence derives from a man aged 30-40 years with type 1 diabetes. The chain is built from TRBV6-1 and TRBJ2-7, with 12 bases that match TRBD2. Sequences were obtained from naive CD4+ T cells from blood. The CDR3, as DNA: TGTGCCAGCAGTTCCCGACTAGCGGGGGCCTACGAGCAGTACTTC. Amino acids: CASSSRLAGAYEQYF.